This T cell receptor (beta chain) was captured by sequencing in a study of T cells in Graves' hyperthyroidism and ophthalmopathy. Amplification of TCR beta CDR3 regions used RNA as the template. TCR CDR3 regions were first amplified by RT-PCR with HTBI primers. TCRdb fed the multiplex PCR reads into MiXCR, producing one record per CDR3 protein. The repertoire includes hundreds of thousands of distinct CDR3 sequences, 14% of them detected once, and about 9.4% sits in the top ten. This clonotype was seen more than once but under ten times. Germline CDR1 reads LNHDA; CDR2 reads SQIVND (reference sequence). Trimming stripped 3 bases from V and 0 bases from J, with 12 bases between. This CDR3 has 17 residues.

The TCR originated in a woman under 30 with Graves' hyperthyroidism. The sequenced material came from blood. The rearrangement links TRBV19 to TRBJ1-6; D remains ambiguous. The CDR3: CASSMDVGNSYNSPLHF. The DNA for the CDR3 is TGTGCCAGTAGTATGGATGTGGGGAACTCCTATAATTCACCCCTCCACTTT.